This TCR beta chain was found in a study of blood T cell repertoires in COVID-19. The CDR3 spans 14 residues. V lost 8 bases and J lost 5, with 16 bases in between. Germline values: CDR1 SNHLY, CDR2 FYNNEI. Sequenced by immunoSEQ multiplex PCR; TCRdb stores in-frame clones only, minus some. Of 200,000 to 300,000 clones listed, about four fifths are singletons. Sequenced: peripheral blood. The chain links TRBV2 to TRBJ1-5; perhaps TRBD1 as D (5 bases). The receptor was isolated from a young man who had recovered from COVID-19. The CDR3 loop is CASGFRGEHQPQHF. CDR3 nucleotide sequence: TGTGCCAGCGGTTTTCGGGGGGAGCATCAGCCCCAGCATTTT.